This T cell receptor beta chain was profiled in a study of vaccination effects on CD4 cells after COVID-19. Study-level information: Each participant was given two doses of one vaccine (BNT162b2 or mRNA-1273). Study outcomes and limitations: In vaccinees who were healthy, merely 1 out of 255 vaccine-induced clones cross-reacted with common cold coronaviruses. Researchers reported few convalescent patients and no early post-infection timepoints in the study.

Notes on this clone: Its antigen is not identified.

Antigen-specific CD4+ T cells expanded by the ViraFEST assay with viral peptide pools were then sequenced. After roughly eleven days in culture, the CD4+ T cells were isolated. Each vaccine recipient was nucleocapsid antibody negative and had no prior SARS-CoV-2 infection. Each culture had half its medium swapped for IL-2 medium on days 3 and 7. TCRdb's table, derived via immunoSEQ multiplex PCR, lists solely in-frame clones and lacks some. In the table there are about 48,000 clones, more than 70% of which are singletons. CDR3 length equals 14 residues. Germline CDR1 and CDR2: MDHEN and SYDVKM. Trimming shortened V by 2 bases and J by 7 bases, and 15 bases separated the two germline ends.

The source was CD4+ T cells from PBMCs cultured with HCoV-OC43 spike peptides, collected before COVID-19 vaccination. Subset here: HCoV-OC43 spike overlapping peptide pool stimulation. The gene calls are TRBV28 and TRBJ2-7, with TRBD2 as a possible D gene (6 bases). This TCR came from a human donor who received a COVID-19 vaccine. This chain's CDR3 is CASSLRRGGEEQYV. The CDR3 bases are TGTGCCAGCAGTTTACGGCGGGGTGGGGAAGAGCAGTACGTC.